Below, one TCR beta chain is given with its context. Its specific antigen is unknown. Base qualities were left out, and no much larger clone turns up one base away. Stable Graves' hyperthyroidism was defined as the absence of progression to ophthalmopathy over 18 months of follow-up. Hyperthyroidism patients were aged 18 to 65 years and newly diagnosed, with disease duration of less than 2 months. Exclusion was applied to patients with uncontrolled infections, other autoimmune diseases, pregnancy or lactation. Diagnoses were based on clinical symptoms, serum thyroxine and TRAb, thyroid ultrasound and orbital computed tomography. PBMCs were separated from approximately 9.9 ml of fresh peripheral blood using Ficoll-Paque density gradient centrifugation. Total RNA was extracted using Trizol reagent, and RNA quality was assessed on an Agilent 2100 Bioanalyzer. There are 17 amino acids in the CDR3, from cysteine to phenylalanine inclusive. Only CDR3 DNA is held: 51 bases, read in frame from base 1. V is trimmed back by 7 bases and J by 4 bases, and the junction contains 13 bases that no gene match accounts for.

TCR beta CDR3 regions were amplified from RNA transcripts. The first round of RT-PCR for the TCR CDR3 was performed with the HTBI primer set and the Qiagen OneStep RT-PCR kit. Libraries were constructed in a second round of multiplex PCR, after which size selection and purification were carried out. Sequencing of the libraries was done on an Illumina HiSeq2000 using paired-end 100 bp reads. In the original analysis: SOAPnuke was used to process the raw data, removing reads that contained adapters or uncalled bases, had a mean Phred below 15, or lacked an exact match to the constant primer or identifier. COPE v1.2.5 was used to merge the high-quality paired reads, and each unique nucleotide sequence was defined as a clonotype. MiTCR v1.1 was used to align clonotypes to the IMGT TRBV, TRBD and TRBJ reference segments. The analysis was restricted to V-J combinations with a frequency above 0.0001, which together covered about 99% of the repertoires. A TCS score was defined as the ratio of F50 (clonal expansion) to E x V (chaos), with BLOSUM62-based TCRdist applied between CDR3 peptides within each V-J. Welch's t-statistics and random forest reduced several hundred V-J features to 10 to 15, which were used in a naive Bayes classifier (R e1071). The raw public reads went through TCRdb reprocessing: fastp at Q25, MiXCR clone calling, in-frame beta chains kept. Duplicate CDR3 protein sequences are folded into a single record with the most common DNA and genes. In this record, the V and J calls reflect TCRdb's handling and not the investigators' own analysis. This sample lists about 560,000 distinct CDR3 sequences; 14% were detected once. Together, the top ten hold approximately 13% of the sample.

The data are from a study of T cells in Graves' hyperthyroidism and ophthalmopathy (dated by TCRdb to between 2018 and 2020). With regard to the full study: Peripheral blood samples were taken at the time of initial diagnosis, prior to any treatment. TCR V-J signatures able to tell the groups apart were searched for in a discovery cohort of 100 patients, of whom roughly 42 had Graves' ophthalmopathy and roughly 59 had stable Graves' hyperthyroidism. Whether ophthalmopathy could be predicted prospectively was tested in an independent validation cohort made up of under 20 hyperthyroidism patients plus 17 patients who later progressed to ophthalmopathy. The 85 to 100 discovery patients were randomly split 7:3 into training and test sets. In six Graves' hyperthyroidism patients, the study also compared T-cell repertoires from thyroid tissue with T-cell repertoires from blood. After blood sampling, hyperthyroidism patients were treated with methimazole at a starting dose of 30 mg daily, and ophthalmopathy patients were treated with high-dose intravenous methylprednisolone. The paper describes TCR Vbeta CDR3 sequencing of 140 or so peripheral blood samples, made up of fewer than 50 ophthalmopathy patients, roughly 75 hyperthyroidism patients and around 17 progressor patients.

Overall study outcomes, separate from this receptor: Most expanded thyroid clonotypes (frequency above 0.001) were also detected in blood, suggesting blood repertoires may reflect thyroid immune responses. Ophthalmopathy was separated from stable hyperthyroidism by a 13 V-J signature model, with approximately 90% sensitivity and approximately 84% specificity obtained in cross-validation and 80%/75% obtained in testing. No statistical method was used to fix the sample size in advance, and group allocation was not hidden from the investigators. During validation, the model predicted progression to ophthalmopathy a median of roughly 7.1 months ahead of onset, with around 70% sensitivity and almost 75% specificity.

The TCR originated in a woman in her 40s with Graves' hyperthyroidism. Sample: blood. The V and J genes are TRBV12-3 or TRBV12-4 and TRBJ2-1, and TRBD2 matches 10 of the central bases. The DNA sequence reads TGTGCCAGCACCTGGCTAGCGGGAGAAGCTCCTTACAATGAGCAGTTCTTC. This translates into CASTWLAGEAPYNEQFF.